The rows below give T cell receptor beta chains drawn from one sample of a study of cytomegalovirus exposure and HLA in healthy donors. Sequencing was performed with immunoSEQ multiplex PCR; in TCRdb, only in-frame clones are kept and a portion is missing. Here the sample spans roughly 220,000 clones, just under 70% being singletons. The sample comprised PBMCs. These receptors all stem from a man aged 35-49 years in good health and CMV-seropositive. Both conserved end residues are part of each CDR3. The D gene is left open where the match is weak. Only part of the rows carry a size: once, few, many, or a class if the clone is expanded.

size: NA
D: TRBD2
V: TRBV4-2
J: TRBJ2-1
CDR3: CASSQAVTSGSNEQFF
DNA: TGTGCCAGCAGCCAAGCGGTGACTAGCGGGAGCAATGAGCAGTTCTTC

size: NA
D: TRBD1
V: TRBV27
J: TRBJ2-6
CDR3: CASSSIGQGRANVLTF
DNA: TGTGCCAGCAGTTCCATCGGACAGGGGAGAGCCAACGTCCTGACTTTC

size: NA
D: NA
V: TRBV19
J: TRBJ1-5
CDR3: CASSIEGRGNQPQHF
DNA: TGTGCCAGTAGTATAGAGGGACGGGGGAATCAGCCCCAGCATTTT

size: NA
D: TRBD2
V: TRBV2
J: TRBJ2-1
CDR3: CASREGLAGNEQFF
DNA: TGTGCCAGCAGAGAGGGACTAGCAGGCAATGAGCAGTTCTTC

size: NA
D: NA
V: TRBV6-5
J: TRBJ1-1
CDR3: CASSYDSNTEAFF
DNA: TGTGCCAGCAGTTACGACAGCAACACTGAAGCTTTCTTT

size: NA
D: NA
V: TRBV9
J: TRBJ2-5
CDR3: CASSVEGAGETQYF
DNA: TGTGCCAGCAGCGTGGAGGGGGCTGGGGAGACCCAGTACTTC

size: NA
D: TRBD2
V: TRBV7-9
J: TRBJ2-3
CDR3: CASSSGYGGDTQYF
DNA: TGTGCCAGCAGCTCGGGATACGGGGGGGATACGCAGTATTTT

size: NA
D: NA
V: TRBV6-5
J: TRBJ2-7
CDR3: CASSYPTGGVFYEQYF
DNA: TGTGCCAGCAGTTACCCAACAGGGGGGGTTTTCTACGAGCAGTACTTC

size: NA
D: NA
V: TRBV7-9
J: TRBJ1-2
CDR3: CASSFRGDGYTF
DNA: TGTGCCAGCAGCTTCCGGGGTGATGGCTACACCTTC

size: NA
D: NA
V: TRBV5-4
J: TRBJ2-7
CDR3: CASSLNRLHEQYF
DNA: TGTGCCAGCAGCTTGAACAGGCTCCACGAGCAGTACTTC

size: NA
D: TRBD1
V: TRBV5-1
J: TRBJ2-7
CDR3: CASSMTGLYEQYF
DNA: TGCGCCAGCAGCATGACAGGGCTCTACGAGCAGTACTTC

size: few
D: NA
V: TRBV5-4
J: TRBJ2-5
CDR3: CASSLVGPGETQYF
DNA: TGTGCCAGCAGCTTGGTAGGCCCGGGAGAGACCCAGTACTTC

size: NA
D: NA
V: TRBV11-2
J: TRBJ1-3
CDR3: CASSLDPGKENTIYF
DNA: TGTGCCAGCAGCTTAGATCCGGGGAAGGAAAACACCATATATTTT

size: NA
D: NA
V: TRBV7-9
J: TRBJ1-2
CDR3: CASSLPHRDILAPLRCYTF
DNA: TGTGCCAGCAGCTTACCCCACCGGGACATCCTAGCCCCCCTAAGATGCTACACCTTC

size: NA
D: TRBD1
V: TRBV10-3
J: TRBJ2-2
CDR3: CAISVNRGPHTGELFF
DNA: TGTGCCATCAGTGTAAACAGGGGCCCCCACACCGGGGAGCTGTTTTTT

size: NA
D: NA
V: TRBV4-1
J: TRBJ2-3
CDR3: CAGSTGIGRGVGDTQYF
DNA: TGCGCAGGCAGCACGGGAATAGGCAGGGGGGTGGGAGATACGCAGTATTTT

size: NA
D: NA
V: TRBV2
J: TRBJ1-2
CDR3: CASSEGQINYGYTF
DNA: TGTGCCAGCAGCGAAGGACAGATTAACTATGGCTACACCTTC

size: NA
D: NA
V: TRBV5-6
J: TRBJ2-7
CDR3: CASSFEGDLYEQYF
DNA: TGTGCCAGCAGCTTTGAGGGGGACCTCTACGAGCAGTACTTC

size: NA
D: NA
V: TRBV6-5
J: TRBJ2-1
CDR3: CASSPLPYNEQFF
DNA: TGTGCCAGCAGTCCTCTCCCTTACAATGAGCAGTTCTTC

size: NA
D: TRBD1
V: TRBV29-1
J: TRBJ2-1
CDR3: CSADRAGEQFF
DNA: TGCAGCGCCGACAGGGCCGGTGAGCAGTTCTTC

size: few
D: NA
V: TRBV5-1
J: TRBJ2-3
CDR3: CASSFTVTSSTDTQYF
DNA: TGCGCCAGCAGCTTTACAGTAACCTCTAGCACAGATACGCAGTATTTT

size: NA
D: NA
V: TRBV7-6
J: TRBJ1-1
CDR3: CASSWVGDTEAFF
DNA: TGTGCCAGCAGCTGGGTGGGAGACACTGAAGCTTTCTTT

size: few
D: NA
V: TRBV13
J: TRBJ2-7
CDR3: CASSSRARYYEQYF
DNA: TGTGCCAGCAGCTCCAGGGCACGGTACTACGAGCAGTACTTC

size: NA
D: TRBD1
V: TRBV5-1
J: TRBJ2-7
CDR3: CASSPLRDSPYEQYF
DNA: TGCGCCAGCAGCCCCCTCCGGGACAGTCCCTACGAGCAGTACTTC

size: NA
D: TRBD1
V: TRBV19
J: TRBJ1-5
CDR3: CASSRDRNQPQHF
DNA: TGTGCCAGTAGCAGGGACAGAAATCAGCCCCAGCATTTT

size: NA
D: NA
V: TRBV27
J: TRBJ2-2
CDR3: CASSFYRADTGELFF
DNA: TGTGCCAGCAGTTTCTACAGGGCGGACACCGGGGAGCTGTTTTTT

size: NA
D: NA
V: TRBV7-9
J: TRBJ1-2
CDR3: CASSSPDSGNYGYTF
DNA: TGTGCCAGCAGCTCCCCGGACAGCGGAAACTATGGCTACACCTTC

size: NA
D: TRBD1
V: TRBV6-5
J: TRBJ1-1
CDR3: CASSDRGRTEAFF
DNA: TGTGCCAGCAGTGACAGGGGTCGCACTGAAGCTTTCTTT

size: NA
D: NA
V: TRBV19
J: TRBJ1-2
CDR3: CASSIARAGNGYTF
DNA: TGTGCCAGTAGTATAGCCCGCGCAGGGAATGGCTACACCTTC

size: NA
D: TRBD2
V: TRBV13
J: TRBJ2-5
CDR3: CASSIGRGKGGETQYF
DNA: TGTGCCAGCAGCATCGGGCGGGGGAAAGGAGGGGAGACCCAGTACTTC

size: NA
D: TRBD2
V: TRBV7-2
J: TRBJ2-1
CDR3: CASSPRASAGGRGNEQFF
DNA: TGTGCCAGCTCACCTAGGGCGTCAGCGGGGGGCCGGGGGAATGAGCAGTTCTTC

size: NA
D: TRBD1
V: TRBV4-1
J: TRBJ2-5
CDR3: CASRQTGVLQETQYF
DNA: TGCGCCAGCAGGCAAACAGGGGTCCTACAAGAGACCCAGTACTTC

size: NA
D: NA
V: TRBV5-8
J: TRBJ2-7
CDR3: CASSLAQGPYEQYF
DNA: TGTGCCAGCAGCTTGGCGCAGGGGCCGTACGAGCAGTACTTC

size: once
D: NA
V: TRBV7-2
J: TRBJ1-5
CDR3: CASSLPPEKGSGNQPQHF
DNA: TGTGCCAGCAGCTTACCCCCCGAAAAGGGGTCGGGCAATCAGCCCCAGCATTTT

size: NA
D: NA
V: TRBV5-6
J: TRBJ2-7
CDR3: CASSFLVGTPNEQYF
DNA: TGTGCCAGCAGCTTTTTGGTCGGGACACCTAACGAGCAGTACTTC

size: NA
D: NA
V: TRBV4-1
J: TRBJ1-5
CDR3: CASSQGWGRQTSNQPQHF
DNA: TGCGCCAGCAGCCAAGGATGGGGTAGACAGACTAGCAATCAGCCCCAGCATTTT

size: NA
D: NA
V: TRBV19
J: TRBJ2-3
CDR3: CASRAGPGHTQYF
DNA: TGTGCCAGTAGGGCAGGGCCTGGTCATACGCAGTATTTT

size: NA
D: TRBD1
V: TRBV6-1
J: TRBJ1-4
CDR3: CASSEGQDNEKLFF
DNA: TGTGCCAGCAGTGAGGGACAGGATAATGAAAAACTGTTTTTT

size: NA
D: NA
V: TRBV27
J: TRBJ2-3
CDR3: CASSPTGDFTDTQYF
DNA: TGTGCCAGCAGCCCCACGGGGGACTTCACAGATACGCAGTATTTT

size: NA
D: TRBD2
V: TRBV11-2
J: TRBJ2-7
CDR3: CASTPQGGRYEQYF
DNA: TGTGCCAGCACCCCCCAGGGCGGGAGGTACGAGCAGTACTTC

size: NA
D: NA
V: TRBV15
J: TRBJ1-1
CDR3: CATTLRGGYGTEAFF
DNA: TGTGCCACCACCCTAAGGGGGGGCTATGGTACTGAAGCTTTCTTT

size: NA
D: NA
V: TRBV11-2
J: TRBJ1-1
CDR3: CASSKIRGKGTEAFF
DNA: TGTGCCAGCAGCAAGATTAGGGGGAAAGGAACTGAAGCTTTCTTT

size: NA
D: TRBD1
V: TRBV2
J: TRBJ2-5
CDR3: CASRDRGETQYF
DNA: TGTGCCTCCCGGGACAGGGGAGAGACCCAGTACTTC

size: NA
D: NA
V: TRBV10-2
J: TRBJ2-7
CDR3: CASSSDYEQYF
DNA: TGCGCCAGCAGTTCAGATTACGAGCAGTACTTC

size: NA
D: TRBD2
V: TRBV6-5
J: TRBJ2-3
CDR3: CATLGLAGDTQYF
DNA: TGTGCCACCCTAGGACTAGCTGGAGATACGCAGTATTTT

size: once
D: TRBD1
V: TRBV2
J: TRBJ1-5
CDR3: CASSELQGIGPQHF
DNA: TGTGCCAGCAGTGAATTACAGGGGATAGGGCCCCAGCATTTT

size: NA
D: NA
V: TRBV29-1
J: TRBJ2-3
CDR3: CSVGSASVGNTQYF
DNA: TGCAGCGTTGGGTCGGCTAGCGTCGGGAATACGCAGTATTTT

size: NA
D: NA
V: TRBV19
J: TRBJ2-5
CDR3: CASSISGFGQETQYF
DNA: TGTGCCAGTAGTATATCGGGGTTCGGTCAAGAGACCCAGTACTTC

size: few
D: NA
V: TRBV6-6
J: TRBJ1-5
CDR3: CASSYPVGRGNQPQHF
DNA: TGTGCCAGCAGTTACCCCGTCGGGAGGGGCAATCAGCCCCAGCATTTT

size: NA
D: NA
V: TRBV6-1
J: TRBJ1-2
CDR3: CASSAVSNYGYTF
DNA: TGTGCCAGCAGTGCGGTGTCTAACTATGGCTACACCTTC

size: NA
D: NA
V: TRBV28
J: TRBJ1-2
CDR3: CASSFQGPSGYTF
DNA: TGTGCCAGCAGTTTTCAGGGCCCCTCTGGCTACACCTTC

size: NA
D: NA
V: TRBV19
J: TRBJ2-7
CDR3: CASSTDSPYEQYF
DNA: TGTGCCAGTAGTACGGACTCACCGTACGAGCAGTACTTC

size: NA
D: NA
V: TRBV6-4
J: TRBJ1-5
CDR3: CASSEMGTTVPQPQHF
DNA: TGTGCCAGCAGTGAGATGGGGACAACTGTTCCCCAGCCCCAGCATTTT